The 19 T cell receptor beta chains presented below share a single source sample, sequenced in a study of blood T cell repertoires in COVID-19. Assay: immunoSEQ multiplex PCR; the TCRdb copy retains only in-frame clones and omits some. Among around 250,000 clones listed, about nine tenths were seen once. The sequenced material came from PBMCs or T cells enriched from blood (not recorded which). Receptors originate from a human donor in a cohort exposed to, infected with or recovered from COVID-19 (not recorded which). The donor label of this sample is uncertain.

The V call is TRBV5-4, the J call TRBJ1-3; 7 bases match TRBD1. Germline values: CDR1 SGHNT, CDR2 YYREEE (reference sequence). V was pared by 4 bases and J by 4 bases, with 11 bases of the junction left unmatched. The CDR3 is 16 amino acids. Here the CDR3 reads CASSQSTGAEGNTIYF. DNA for the CDR3: TGTGCCAGCAGCCAGAGCACAGGGGCGGAAGGAAACACCATATATTTT.

The chain is built from TRBV5-1 and TRBJ1-1; D unclear. The germline V gene has CDR1 SGHRS and CDR2 YFSETQ. This CDR3 has 13 amino acids. Trimming left V 0 bases short and J 2 bases short, with 5 bases between. CDR3 loop: CASSLVTNTEAFF. The CDR3 DNA is TGCGCCAGCAGCTTGGTTACAAACACTGAAGCTTTCTTT.

V usage is TRBV19 and J usage is TRBJ1-1; D is unresolved. Germline V CDR1 and CDR2: LNHDA, SQIVND (reference sequence). Trimming stripped 3 bases from V and 5 bases from J, with 19 bases between. The CDR3 covers 16 residues. Written as DNA, the CDR3 is TGTGCCAGTAGTATCCAAGCCAGACACGGTAGAACTGAAGCTTTCTTT. Translation: CASSIQARHGRTEAFF.

This sequence joins TRBV7-6 and TRBJ2-7; 7 bases agree with TRBD1. Germline V gene data show CDR1 as SGHVS and CDR2 as FNYEAQ. V shed 5 bases and J 2 bases; nucleotides not matched to a gene: 9. CDR3 length: 15 amino acids. The CDR3 loop is CASSNPLQGPYEQYF. The CDR3 coding sequence is TGTGCCAGCAGCAACCCCTTACAGGGGCCCTACGAGCAGTACTTC.

The table lists this clone with a few counts. The V call is TRBV11-1, the J call TRBJ1-1; perhaps TRBD1 as D (5 bases). The CDR3 loop spans 15 amino acids. V shed 3 bases and J shed 1 base, with 12 bases lying between them. Germline lookup yields CDR1 SGHAT and CDR2 FQDESV (reference sequence). This CDR3 reads CASSLAGVPNTEAFF. The CDR3 DNA reads TGTGCCAGCAGCTTGGCGGGGGTCCCGAACACTGAAGCTTTCTTT.

V and J are TRBV6-6 and TRBJ1-2; D gene ambiguous. The CDR3 totals 14 residues. Trimming left V 5 bases short and J 2 bases short, with 12 bases between. The germline gives CDR1 MNHNY, CDR2 SVGAGI (reference sequence). CDR3 sequence reads: CASSADPGNYGYTF. CDR3 bases: TGTGCCAGCAGTGCCGATCCGGGGAACTATGGCTACACCTTC.

This chain uses TRBV5-1 with TRBJ1-2; TRBD1 might be the D (6 bases). Trimming removed 5 bases from V and 4 bases from J, with 18 bases in between. This CDR3 has 15 residues. Germline V lookup: CDR1 SGHRS, CDR2 YFSETQ. CDR3 amino acids: CASSTAGESVYGYTF. CDR3 DNA: TGCGCCAGCAGTACAGCAGGGGAATCAGTCTATGGCTACACCTTC.

The chain carries TRBV27 and TRBJ2-7, with 12 bases identical to TRBD2. Germline lookup yields CDR1 MNHEY and CDR2 SMNVEV (reference sequence). This CDR3 has 14 amino acids. V gave up 5 bases and J gave up 4 bases; unmatched junction bases: 3. As DNA, the CDR3 is TGTGCCAGCAGTCCCGGACTAGCGGGGTACGAGCAGTACTTC. Translating it yields CASSPGLAGYEQYF.

The chain uses TRBV21-1 and TRBJ2-2; TRBD2, as called in the table, went unchecked against the DNA. TRBV21-1 is recorded as a pseudogene. The CDR3 extends over 16 amino acids. CDR3 protein: CASSGLAGANTGELFF. CDR3 nucleotides: TGTGCCAGCAGTGGACTAGCGGGGGCGAACACCGGGGAGCTGTTTTTT.

The CDR3 region is CASSAGQISNEQFF. CDR3 bases: TGTGCCAGCAGTGCCGGACAGATATCGAATGAGCAGTTCTTC. The rearrangement links TRBV27 to TRBJ2-1; a possible D gene is TRBD1 (6 bases). From germline, CDR1 is MNHEY and CDR2 SMNVEV (reference sequence). The CDR3 is made up of 14 amino acids. V was pared by 5 bases and J by 7 bases, with 15 bases between.

J is TRBJ2-5 and V is TRBV12-3 or TRBV12-4; D not resolved. Trimming pared 7 bases from V and 5 bases from J, leaving 8 bases between. The length of the CDR3 is 11 residues. CDR3 coding DNA: TGTGCCAGCACGTCTCGGGAGACCCAGTACTTC. Its protein product is CASTSRETQYF.

The J gene is TRBJ2-7, the V gene TRBV19; 10 bases map to TRBD2. The CDR3 length is 16 residues. J was trimmed by 2 bases and V by 1 base; bases with no gene match: 5. Germline assignment: CDR1 LNHDA and CDR2 SQIVND (reference sequence). The CDR3 DNA sequence: TGTGCCAGTAGTATAGCGGCTAGCGGGGGCACCTACGAGCAGTACTTC. Its protein is CASSIAASGGTYEQYF.

This chain links TRBV7-9 with TRBJ2-5, with 9 bases that match TRBD1. Unmatched junction bases numbered 6, after V lost 4 bases and J lost 3 bases. Per the germline V gene, CDR1 is SEHNR and CDR2 is FQNEAQ (reference sequence). This CDR3 region has 15 residues. The CDR3 DNA reads TGTGCCAGCAGCTCGGGACAGGGAAAAGAAGAGACCCAGTACTTC. This sequence encodes CASSSGQGKEETQYF.

The genes are TRBV11-2 and TRBJ1-4; D unresolved. Germline V gene sequence: CDR1 SGHAT, CDR2 FQNNGV. Trimming left V 3 bases short and J 8 bases short, with 10 bases between. CDR3 length equals 13 residues. CDR3 sequence (DNA): TGTGCCAGCAGCTTGCGGCCCGGGGAAAAACTGTTTTTT. Translated: CASSLRPGEKLFF.

This sequence joins TRBV28 and TRBJ1-4; no clear D. The CDR3 is 10 amino acids. V lost 7 bases and J lost 10, with 7 bases in between. Germline assignment: CDR1 MDHEN and CDR2 SYDVKM. CDR3 in amino acids: CASKERKLFF. In DNA form, the CDR3 reads TGTGCCAGCAAGGAGAGAAAACTGTTTTTT.

The chain carries TRBV19 and TRBJ1-1; 9 bases agree with TRBD1. J lost 6 bases, V lost 3 bases, and 5 bases had no gene match. The CDR3 runs 14 residues. Germline-derived CDR1 and CDR2 are LNHDA and SQIVND (reference sequence). The CDR3 nucleotides read TGTGCCAGTAGTATGGGACAGGGAGTAGCTGAAGCTTTCTTT. Protein: CASSMGQGVAEAFF.

The sample holds one count of this clone. This sequence joins TRBV30 and TRBJ2-7, with 8 bases matching TRBD2. With V trimmed by 2 bases and J by 1 base, 4 bases remained unmatched. This CDR3 spans 14 amino acids. Looked up from germline, CDR1 is GTSNPN and CDR2 is SVGIG (reference sequence). CDR3 residues: CAWSPGGASYEQYF. The CDR3 DNA is TGTGCCTGGAGTCCGGGGGGGGCATCCTACGAGCAGTACTTC.

The chain recombines TRBV11-2 with TRBJ2-5, with 12 positions matching TRBD1. In germline, CDR1 is SGHAT, CDR2 FQNNGV. The V segment lost 3 bases and the J segment 4 bases; nucleotides outside the gene matches: 3. The CDR3 loop spans 15 amino acids. CDR3 residues: CASSLGQGASETQYF. For the CDR3, the DNA is TGTGCCAGCAGCTTGGGACAGGGGGCTTCAGAGACCCAGTACTTC.

The chain uses TRBV6-2 or TRBV6-3 and TRBJ2-7; D perhaps matches TRBD2 (5 bases). CDR1 is MNHEY and CDR2 is SVGEGT in the germline V gene. V lost 5 bases, J lost 3 bases, and 11 bases lay in between. The CDR3 extends over 13 amino acids. CDR3 sequence: CASSLRRDYEQYF. The CDR3 nucleotides are TGTGCCAGCAGTCTCCGACGGGACTACGAGCAGTACTTC.